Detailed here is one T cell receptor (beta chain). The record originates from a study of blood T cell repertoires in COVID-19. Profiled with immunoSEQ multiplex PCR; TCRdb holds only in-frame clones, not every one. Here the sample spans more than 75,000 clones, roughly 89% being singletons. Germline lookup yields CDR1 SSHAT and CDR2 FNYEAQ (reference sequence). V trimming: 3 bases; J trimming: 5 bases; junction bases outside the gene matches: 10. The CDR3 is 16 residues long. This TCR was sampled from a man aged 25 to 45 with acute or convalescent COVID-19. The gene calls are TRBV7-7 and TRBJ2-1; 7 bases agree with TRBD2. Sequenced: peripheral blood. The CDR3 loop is CASSFCSASGNNEQFF. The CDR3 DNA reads TGTGCCAGCAGCTTCTGTTCTGCTAGCGGTAACAATGAGCAGTTCTTC.